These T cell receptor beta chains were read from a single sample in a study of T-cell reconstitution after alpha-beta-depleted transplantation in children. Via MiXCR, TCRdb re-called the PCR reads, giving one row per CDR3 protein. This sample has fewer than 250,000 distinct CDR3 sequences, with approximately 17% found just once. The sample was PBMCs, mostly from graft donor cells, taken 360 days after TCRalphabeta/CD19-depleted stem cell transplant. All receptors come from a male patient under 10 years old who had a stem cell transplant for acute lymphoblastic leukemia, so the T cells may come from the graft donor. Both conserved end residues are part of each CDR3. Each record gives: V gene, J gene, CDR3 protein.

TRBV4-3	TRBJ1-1	CASSPAGGVFAFF
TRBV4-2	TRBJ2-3	CASSQDLGRGQTDTQYF
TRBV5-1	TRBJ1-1	CASSEPGYPKNF
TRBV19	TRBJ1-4	CASNSQGLANEKLFF
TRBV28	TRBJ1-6	CASSSTSPLHF
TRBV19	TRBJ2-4	CASSMLAGASAKNIQYF
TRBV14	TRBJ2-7	CASSHVGLRGVYEQYF
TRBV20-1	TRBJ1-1	CSARGRGLYTEAFF
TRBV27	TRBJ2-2	CASSFGAGRDTGELFF
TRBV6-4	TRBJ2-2	CDHSNNTGELFF
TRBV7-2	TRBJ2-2	CASSGINGAGELFF
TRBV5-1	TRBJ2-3	CASSLEVLSSSSTDTQYF
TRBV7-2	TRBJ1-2	CASSLTTDSYGYTF
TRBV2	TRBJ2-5	CASSVREETQYF
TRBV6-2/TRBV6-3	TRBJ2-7	CASSYRRNSYEQYF
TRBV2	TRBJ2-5	CASIQGREETQYF
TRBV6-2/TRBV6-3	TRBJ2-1	CASSLPGGYYNEQFF
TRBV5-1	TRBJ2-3	CASSLEPSSTDTQYF
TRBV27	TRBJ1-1	CASRQGSYEAFF
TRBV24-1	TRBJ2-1	CATSDSSGGPYNEQFF
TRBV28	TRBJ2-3	CASSFGARGDTQYF
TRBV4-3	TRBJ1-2	CASSQDWVQESAYGYTF
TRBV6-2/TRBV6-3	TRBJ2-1	CASSYRKGDLPGNEQFF
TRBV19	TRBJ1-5	CASSIVRQVSNQPQHF
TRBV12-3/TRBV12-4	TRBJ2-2	CASRSGLAAISNTGELFF
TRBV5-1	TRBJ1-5	CASSPGTGSRIGQPQHF
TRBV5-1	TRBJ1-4	CASSFGRPPNRATNEKLFF
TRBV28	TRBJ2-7	CASRGAGTSLRDRYF
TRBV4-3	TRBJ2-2	CASSQEWMVTGELFF
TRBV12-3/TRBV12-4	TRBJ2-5	CASSQLLQETQYF
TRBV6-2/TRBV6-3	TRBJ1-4	CASTTVRTLEDEKLFF